The 29 T cell receptor beta chains below were found in one sample sequenced in a study of vaccination effects on CD4 cells after COVID-19. In the ViraFEST assay, antigen-specific CD4+ clonotypes were identified by expansion after peptide-pool stimulation. Following an approximately ten-day culture, CD4+ T cells were purified. None of these healthy vaccinees had been infected with SARS-CoV-2 before vaccination. Assay used: immunoSEQ multiplex PCR; TCRdb lists only in-frame clones, some missing. The repertoire consists of 65,000 to 90,000 clones, with approximately 72% occurring once and the leading ten covering about 2.9%. The antigens of these receptors remain unknown. Specimen: CD4+ T cells from PBMCs cultured with HCoV-NL63 spike peptides, collected before COVID-19 vaccination. These receptors all come from a human donor who received a COVID-19 vaccine.

This clone has only a few counts. This chain connects TRBV6-5 to TRBJ2-5; the D is unclear. The germline CDR1 and CDR2 sequences are MNHEY and SVGAGI. There are 14 residues in the CDR3. Trimming left V 9 bases short and J 4 bases short, with 18 bases between. The CDR3 nucleotides are TGTGCCAGTAGGGTGACATCGGTAGGAGAGACCCAGTACTTC. It codes for CASRVTSVGETQYF.

The chain recombines TRBV18 with TRBJ1-1, with unresolved D. Trimming left V 6 bases short and J 2 bases short, with 10 bases between. This CDR3 is built from 13 residues. Germline V gene data show CDR1 as KGHSH and CDR2 as LQKENI. Written as DNA, the CDR3 is TGTGCCAGCTCCTTGCGGACCAACACTGAAGCTTTCTTT. As protein: CASSLRTNTEAFF. The full variable domain, completed using reference TRBV18 and TRBJ1-1, is NAGVMQNPRHLVRRRGQEARLRCSPMKGHSHVYWYRQLPEEGLKFMVYLQKENIIDESGMPKERFSAEFPKEGPSILRIQQVVRGDSAAYFCASSLRTNTEAFFGQGTRLTVV.

V gene TRBV7-9 combines with J gene TRBJ1-6; TRBD1 might be the D (5 bases). The germline gives CDR1 SEHNR, CDR2 FQNEAQ (reference sequence). Trimming cost V 5 bases and J 2 bases, with 10 bases left between them. This CDR3 has 15 residues. The CDR3: CASSRGGPYNSPLHF. The CDR3 nucleotides read TGTGCCAGCAGCCGGGGGGGACCCTATAATTCACCCCTCCACTTT.

The V call is TRBV7-2, the J call TRBJ1-3; 8 bases are a match to TRBD1. The trim removed 5 bases at V and 2 bases at J, leaving 5 bases unmatched. There are 15 residues in the CDR3. Looked up from germline, CDR1 is SGHTA and CDR2 is FQGNSA. The CDR3 spells CASSATQGAGNTIYF. The CDR3 DNA sequence: TGTGCCAGCAGCGCCACACAGGGGGCTGGAAACACCATATATTTT.

V is TRBV12-3 or TRBV12-4 and J is TRBJ1-2; unclear D gene. The V and J ends lost 5 bases and 0 bases respectively, with 7 bases between them. The CDR3 totals 13 residues. CDR3 nucleotides: TGTGCCAGCAGTAGACAAGCTAACTATGGCTACACCTTC. Its translation is CASSRQANYGYTF.

This clone was counted a few times. This CDR3 reads CASSVRVGEKLFF. CDR3 coding DNA: TGTGCCAGCAGTGTCAGGGTAGGGGAAAAACTGTTTTTT. This sequence joins TRBV12-3 or TRBV12-4 and TRBJ1-4, with a weak D call TRBD1 (5 bases). Trimming took 5 bases from V and 8 from J, leaving 12 bases between them. CDR3 length: 13 residues.

V and J are TRBV6-5 and TRBJ2-5; D is perhaps TRBD1 (6 bases). This CDR3 is 15 amino acids long. Looked up from germline, CDR1 is MNHEY and CDR2 is SVGAGI. Trimming cost V 5 bases and J 0 bases, with 13 bases left between them. The CDR3 DNA follows: TGTGCCAGCAGTCTAACAGGGACGAACCAAGAGACCCAGTACTTC. Protein: CASSLTGTNQETQYF.

The chain is built from TRBV5-1 and TRBJ1-2; no definite D call. CDR3 length: 15 residues. Germline loops: CDR1 SGHRS, CDR2 YFSETQ. Trimming left V 4 bases short and J 0 bases short, with 13 bases between. The CDR3 sequence is CASSPTGPTNYGYTF. The CDR3, as DNA: TGCGCCAGCAGCCCAACCGGGCCTACTAACTATGGCTACACCTTC.

This clone appeared a single time. The V gene is TRBV18, the J gene TRBJ1-1; no reliable D call. V was shortened by 0 bases and J by 0 bases, with 11 bases between the two germline ends. This CDR3 has 16 residues. Germline lookup yields CDR1 KGHSH and CDR2 LQKENI. The CDR3 spells CASSPPWLGMNTEAFF. The CDR3 DNA reads as TGTGCCAGCTCACCACCCTGGCTCGGCATGAACACTGAAGCTTTCTTT.

The genes are TRBV21-1 and TRBJ1-2; the table's D call TRBD1 went unverified against the DNA. TRBV21-1 is a pseudogene. The CDR3 sequence is 13 residues long. The CDR3 loop reads CASSMPTGDGYTF. The CDR3 DNA sequence: TGTGCCAGCAGCATGCCGACAGGGGATGGCTACACCTTC.

This clone was counted a single time. The chain uses TRBV3-1 (or the pseudogene TRBV3-2) and TRBJ1-2; D not certain. The CDR3 contains 14 residues. V was pared by 4 bases and J by 1 base, with 10 bases between. Per germline, CDR1 LGHDT and CDR2 YNNKEL (reference sequence). The CDR3 region is CASSLRGFNYGYTF. Here the CDR3 DNA reads TGTGCCAGCAGCCTTAGAGGATTTAACTATGGCTACACCTTC.

V usage is TRBV19 and J usage is TRBJ2-7; TRBD1 matches 9 bases. V lost 3 bases to trimming and J lost 3 bases; unmatched junction nucleotides: 12. The CDR3 consists of 17 residues. Germline lookup yields CDR1 LNHDA and CDR2 SQIVND (reference sequence). CDR3 bases: TGTGCCAGTAGTATCTTTATAAGGGACAGGGAGGTCTACGAGCAGTACGTC. Translating it yields CASSIFIRDREVYEQYV.

This clone was observed a few times. This chain uses TRBV29-1 with TRBJ2-5, with a tentative D call TRBD2 (6 bases). The V gene lost 2 bases and the J gene lost 5 bases, with 12 bases spanning the gap. Germline V gene sequence: CDR1 SQVTM, CDR2 ANQGSEA. CDR3 length: 13 residues. CDR3 in DNA: TGCAGCGTTGAAACGACTAGGCGGGAGACCCAGTACTTC. This codes for CSVETTRRETQYF. Complete variable domain (other parts from reference TRBV29-1 and TRBJ2-5): SAVISQKPSRDICQRGTSLTIQCQVDSQVTMMFWYRQQPGQSLTLIATANQGSEATYESGFVIDKFPISRPNLTFSTLTVSNMSPEDSSIYLCSVETTRRETQYFGPGTRLLVL.

The chain couples TRBV15 to TRBJ1-1, with D possibly TRBD1 on 6 matching bases. This CDR3 has 13 amino acids. Per germline, CDR1 LNHNV and CDR2 YYDKDF (reference sequence). The V end was cut by 5 bases, the J end by 8 bases, with 15 bases between. The DNA for the CDR3 is TGTGCCACCAGCTCCCGCGGGGGCGCGGAAGCTTTCTTT. Translation gives CATSSRGGAEAFF.

The V and J genes are TRBV5-8 and TRBJ2-3, with D perhaps given as TRBD1 or TRBD2 (5 bases each). CDR1 is SGHTS and CDR2 is YDEGEE in the germline V gene. The CDR3 extends over 14 amino acids. Trimming stripped 0 bases from V and 2 bases from J, with 7 bases between. The CDR3 loop reads CASSLGDPTDTQYF. The CDR3 DNA reads TGTGCCAGCAGCTTGGGGGACCCCACAGATACGCAGTATTTT.

The chain is built from TRBV10-3 and TRBJ1-5, with TRBD1 identical over 8 bases. This CDR3 has 13 amino acids. Germline assignment: CDR1 ENHRY and CDR2 SYGVKD. V gave up 10 bases and J gave up 5 bases; unmatched junction bases: 7. The CDR3 sequence is CANQGALYQPQHF. CDR3 sequence (DNA): TGTGCCAACCAGGGGGCTCTTTATCAGCCCCAGCATTTT.

The rearrangement uses TRBV18 and TRBJ1-1; no clear D. Between the trimmed V and J ends, which lost 6 bases and 1 base, there was a span of 9 bases. Germline assignment: CDR1 KGHSH and CDR2 LQKENI. This CDR3 has 13 residues. The DNA of the CDR3 is TGTGCCAGCTCTACAGCCCAGAACACTGAAGCTTTCTTT. This translates into CASSTAQNTEAFF.

The chain recombines TRBV5-1 with TRBJ1-2, with D possibly TRBD1 on 6 matching bases. V lost 4 bases and J 4 bases, leaving 20 bases between the germline ends. Germline loops: CDR1 SGHRS, CDR2 YFSETQ. The CDR3 totals 16 residues. The CDR3 sequence is CASSLTTGQNGYGYTF. The CDR3, as DNA: TGCGCCAGCAGCCTCACCACCGGACAGAATGGCTATGGCTACACCTTC.

J is TRBJ2-5 and V is TRBV6-5; 7 bases are a match to TRBD1. CDR1 MNHEY and CDR2 SVGAGI come from the germline V gene. The ends lost 10 bases at V and 5 bases at J; junction bases unmatched: 7. The CDR3 runs 12 residues. The CDR3 here is CATRQGRETQYF. CDR3 nucleotide sequence: TGTGCCACTAGACAGGGACGCGAGACCCAGTACTTC.

The chain carries TRBV6-5 and TRBJ2-7; D may match TRBD1 or TRBD2 (5 bases each). Germline CDR1 is MNHEY and CDR2 is SVGAGI. V was shortened by 6 bases and J by 1 base, with 13 bases between the two germline ends. The CDR3 extends over 14 amino acids. The CDR3 sequence is CASRKLGQSYEQYV. For the CDR3, the DNA is TGTGCCAGCAGAAAACTAGGACAATCCTACGAGCAGTACGTC.

This clone has only a few counts. The gene calls are TRBV7-2 and TRBJ2-1; possibly TRBD2 for D (6 bases). The CDR3 spans 17 residues. With 1 base removed from V and 0 bases from J, the gap between germline ends came to 13 bases. Germline CDR1 reads SGHTA; CDR2 reads FQGNSA. The DNA of the CDR3 is TGTGCCAGCAGCTTAGGCAGAGGGCGGGGCTCCTACAATGAGCAGTTCTTC. Protein: CASSLGRGRGSYNEQFF.

The sample holds a few counts of this clone. This chain connects TRBV2 to TRBJ1-2, with 8 bases that match TRBD1. Trimming cost V 3 bases and J 3 bases; bases outside gene matches: 6. The CDR3 has 15 amino acids. Germline V gives CDR1 SNHLY, CDR2 FYNNEI. This CDR3 reads CASSEGWTGYYGYTF. Written as DNA, the CDR3 is TGTGCCAGCAGTGAGGGGTGGACAGGGTACTATGGCTACACCTTC.

This clone was observed a handful of times. V is TRBV10-3 and J is TRBJ1-5; 7 nucleotides match TRBD1. Germline-derived CDR1 and CDR2 are ENHRY and SYGVKD. This CDR3 spans 14 amino acids. V shed 6 bases, J shed 0 bases, and the junction held 2 bases outside the gene matches. This chain's CDR3 is CAISGTVSNQPQHF. The CDR3 DNA reads as TGTGCCATCAGCGGGACAGTTAGCAATCAGCCCCAGCATTTT.

V usage is TRBV18 and J usage is TRBJ2-4; a possible D gene is TRBD1 (5 bases). Per the germline V gene, CDR1 is KGHSH and CDR2 is LQKENI. V was shortened by 1 base and J by 7 bases, with 8 bases between the two germline ends. The CDR3 contains 13 residues. Here the CDR3 reads CASSPLRVNIQYF. The CDR3 DNA sequence: TGTGCCAGCTCACCACTCAGGGTCAACATTCAGTACTTC.

The chain couples TRBV9 to TRBJ1-2; 10 bases fit TRBD1. CDR3 length: 14 amino acids. CDR1 is SGDLS, CDR2 YYNGEE, per germline. With 3 bases clipped from V and 4 bases from J, the junction kept 3 bases outside the gene matches. The CDR3 reads CASSARQGAYGYTF. In DNA form, the CDR3 reads TGTGCCAGCAGCGCCAGACAGGGGGCCTATGGCTACACCTTC.

The chain joins TRBV7-9 to TRBJ2-2; no definite D call. With 5 bases removed from V and 9 bases from J, the gap between germline ends came to 10 bases. The CDR3 has 12 amino acids. CDR1 SEHNR and CDR2 FQNEAQ come from the germline V gene (reference sequence). The CDR3 region has the DNA TGTGCCAGCAGCCTATTCCCCCGGGAGCTGTTTTTT. It translates to CASSLFPRELFF.

The J gene is TRBJ1-1, the V gene TRBV4-3; D gene uncertain. There are 16 residues in the CDR3. Between the trimmed V and J ends, which lost 0 bases and 6 bases, there was a span of 17 bases. Germline CDR1 LGHNA, CDR2 YSLEER. The DNA for the CDR3 is TGCGCCAGCAGCCAAGATGTCGGGTTGGGGAGGGCTGAAGCTTTCTTT. Encoded protein: CASSQDVGLGRAEAFF.

The chain links TRBV9 to TRBJ2-3; D is uncertain. The CDR3 consists of 15 residues. Germline CDR1 SGDLS, CDR2 YYNGEE. V was shortened by 4 bases and J by 0 bases, with 12 bases between the two germline ends. For the CDR3, the DNA is TGTGCCAGCAGCCCCTCAACTTCTAGCACAGATACGCAGTATTTT. Its translation is CASSPSTSSTDTQYF. The full variable domain, rest sourced from reference TRBV9 and TRBJ2-3, is DSGVTQTPKHLITATGQRVTLRCSPRSGDLSVYWYQQSLDQGLQFLIQYYNGEERAKGNILERFSAQQFPDLHSELNLSSLELGDSALYFCASSPSTSSTDTQYFGPGTRLTVL.

There are a few counts of this clone. The chain carries TRBV6-5 and TRBJ1-5; TRBD1 is a possible D gene (5 bases). The CDR3 extends over 16 amino acids. The V end was cut by 0 bases, the J end by 0 bases, with 9 bases between. Germline CDR1 MNHEY, CDR2 SVGAGI. In DNA form, the CDR3 reads TGTGCCAGCAGTTACTCCAGGGCTTATAGCAATCAGCCCCAGCATTTT. As protein: CASSYSRAYSNQPQHF.